The entry below gives a single T cell receptor beta chain sequence along with its context. This clonotype has a count of ten or more. Its binding antigen is unknown. No much larger clone exists at a distance of one base, and base qualities are not known. For repertoire sequencing, the TCR beta CDR3 regions were amplified from RNA transcripts. The first round was an RT-PCR using HTBI primers with the Qiagen OneStep RT-PCR kit, and this first round was followed by a second-round multiplex PCR, then size selection and purification. Sequencing of the libraries was carried out on an Illumina HiSeq2000 in paired-end mode with 100 bp reads. The original pipeline was this. Reads were processed with SOAPnuke, discarding reads with adapters, uncalled bases, mean Phred below 15, or no exact constant-primer or identifier match. High-quality paired reads were merged with COPE v1.2.5. Unique nucleotide sequences were defined as clonotypes and aligned to IMGT TRB V, D and J references using MiTCR v1.1. Only V-J combinations with frequency above 0.0001 were analysed, covering around 99% of repertoires. A TCR clonal expansion and chaos score per V-J combination was defined as the ratio of F50 clonal expansion to chaos observed in the TCRdist matrix. Welch's t-statistics and random forest were used to reduce the features to 10 to 15 V-J combinations, which were then used as input to a naive Bayes classifier. The Morisita-Horn index was used to measure how similar the thyroid and blood repertoires were. TCRdb itself trimmed the public reads at Q25 with fastp, ran MiXCR and retained productive beta chains. Rows with one shared CDR3 protein collapse into an entry with the most common genes and DNA. The V and J calls shown here were made by TCRdb, not taken from the authors' results. This sample has about 640,000 distinct CDR3 sequences in its table, and over 40% of those were observed once. More than 2.5% of the sample goes to the ten largest clones.

These data are taken from a study of Graves' ophthalmopathy and Graves' hyperthyroidism (dated by TCRdb to 2016 to 2019). Background on the whole study: Peripheral blood was collected before any treatment was given, at the time of initial diagnosis. The study used TCR beta repertoire signatures to distinguish Graves' ophthalmopathy from Graves' hyperthyroidism and to predict progression to ophthalmopathy. In total, some 140 blood samples were TCR-sequenced: 43 ophthalmopathy, under 80 hyperthyroidism and some 17 hyperthyroidism-to-ophthalmopathy patients. To explore V-J signatures that separate ophthalmopathy from hyperthyroidism, a discovery set of 95 to 100 patients was enrolled, consisting of approximately 44 with ophthalmopathy and roughly 59 with stable hyperthyroidism. An independent validation cohort was composed of fewer than 20 hyperthyroidism patients and roughly 16 patients who later progressed from hyperthyroidism to ophthalmopathy. T-cell repertoires of thyroid tissue and blood were compared in 5 or 6 hyperthyroidism patients. Following sample collection, hyperthyroidism patients were given methimazole at a starting dose of 30 mg daily, and ophthalmopathy patients were given high-dose intravenous methylprednisolone. General findings and caveats noted by the study authors: In validation, the model predicted ophthalmopathy progression with about 71% sensitivity and 72.22% specificity; roughly 12 predicted patients were CT-confirmed with GO in a median of approximately 6.5 months. No statistical method was used to predetermine the sample size, and group allocation was not hidden from the investigators. In cross-validation, the 13-signature model distinguished ophthalmopathy from stable hyperthyroidism with approximately 85% sensitivity and 81% to 83% specificity, and in the test set the corresponding values were roughly 78% and 74%. Most expanded thyroid clonotypes with frequency above 0.001 were also detected in blood, suggesting blood repertoires may reflect the thyroid immune response.

The trim is 6 bases for V and 5 bases for J, with a gap of 9 bases between the germline ends. The CDR3 sequence holds 11 residues, the cysteine and phenylalanine included. Only the CDR3 DNA stays, 33 bases, in frame from base 1. CDR1 and CDR2 (SGHNT, YYREEE) derive from the germline V gene (reference sequence). Ophthalmopathy patients were characterized by moderately to severely active disease, a Clinical Activity Score of at least 3, a NOSPECS grade of at least 4, and a disease duration under 3 months. Patients were excluded if they had other autoimmune diseases, uncontrolled infections, pregnancy or lactation. Diagnosis relied on clinical symptoms, serum thyroxine, TRAb, thyroid ultrasound and orbital computed tomography. Using Ficoll-Paque density gradient centrifugation, PBMCs were isolated from 9 to 10 ml of fresh peripheral blood. Trizol reagent was used to extract the total RNA, and its quality was then checked on an Agilent 2100 Bioanalyzer.

The sequencing sample was made of peripheral blood. In this chain, TRBV5-4 is recombined with TRBJ2-7; D gene: possibly TRBD2, on 5 matching bases. The receptor's source is an adult man with Graves' ophthalmopathy. The nucleotides are TGTGCCAGCATGGACGGGAACGAGCAGTACTTC. Its protein reads: CASMDGNEQYF.